Each of the 29 T cell receptor beta chains below was sequenced from the same sample in a study of T cells after yellow fever vaccination. TCRdb re-derived calls from the 5' RACE reads in MiXCR, one entry per CDR3 protein. The sample yields 340,000 or so distinct CDR3 sequences, under 15% seen once. The sample in question was CD4+ T cells sorted from PBMCs, obtained 15 days after the yellow fever booster vaccination. These receptors were collected from a man between 18 and 35 years old who received the YFV17D yellow fever vaccine.

CDR3 in DNA: TGTGCCAGCGTAGAGGGGGCAGATACGCAGTATTTT. Its protein product is CASVEGADTQYF. The gene calls are TRBV7-9 and TRBJ2-3, with a tentative D call TRBD1 (6 bases). V shed 8 bases and J shed 4 bases, with 10 bases lying between them. The CDR3 is made up of 12 amino acids. CDR1 and CDR2 (germline): SEHNR, FQNEAQ (reference sequence).

This clonotype was counted only a few times. The J gene is TRBJ1-6, the V gene TRBV20-1; 8 bases align to TRBD1. Germline lookup yields CDR1 DFQATT and CDR2 SNEGSKA (reference sequence). V lost 2 bases and J lost 0; bases outside the gene matches: 3. The CDR3 is 16 amino acids. In DNA, the CDR3 is TGCAGTGCTAGATACAGGGGGAGCTCCTATAATTCACCCCTCCACTTT. This codes for CSARYRGSSYNSPLHF.

This clonotype was detected a few times. The rearrangement links TRBV29-1 to TRBJ2-7, with D unclear. Germline V lookup: CDR1 SQVTM, CDR2 ANQGSEA. V lost 2 bases and J 12 bases, leaving 14 bases between the germline ends. This CDR3 has 11 amino acids. As DNA, the CDR3 is TGCAGCGTTGAAAGGCCGCAGCCTCCGTACGTC. Protein sequence: CSVERPQPPYV.

The V and J genes are TRBV5-1 and TRBJ2-5; D unclear. The V and J ends lost 4 bases and 1 base respectively, with 14 bases between them. Germline V gene data show CDR1 as SGHRS and CDR2 as YFSETQ. CDR3 length: 15 amino acids. The CDR3 loop reads CASSPNRALQETQYF. CDR3 sequence (DNA): TGCGCCAGCAGCCCGAACCGGGCGCTCCAAGAGACCCAGTACTTC.

This clonotype was counted at least ten times. Here the CDR3 reads CASSKPGPFIQYF. CDR3 in DNA: TGTGCCAGCAGCAAACCGGGACCTTTTATCCAGTACTTC. V and J are TRBV7-9 and TRBJ2-7; D is perhaps TRBD1 or TRBD2 (5 bases each). The CDR3 runs 13 residues. Germline-derived CDR1 and CDR2 are SEHNR and FQNEAQ (reference sequence). V lost 5 bases and J 10 bases, leaving 18 bases between the germline ends.

This clonotype has only a few counts. This chain links TRBV12-3 or TRBV12-4 with TRBJ1-2; D may be TRBD1 (5 bases). Deletions cut 3 bases from V and 8 bases from J, with 10 bases between. The CDR3 contains 12 residues. CDR3 residues: CASSFGGWGYTF. The CDR3 DNA is TGTGCCAGCAGTTTCGGGGGTTGGGGCTACACCTTC.

This clonotype has only a few counts. This chain uses TRBV7-9 with TRBJ2-7; no definite D call. Trimming left V 4 bases short and J 6 bases short, with 7 bases between. Germline values: CDR1 SEHNR, CDR2 FQNEAQ (reference sequence). CDR3 length: 11 amino acids. CDR3 nucleotide sequence: TGTGCCAGCAGCTATGGGGTCGAGCAGTACGTC. This codes for CASSYGVEQYV.

This clonotype has just a few counts. This chain connects TRBV18 to TRBJ2-7; D possibly corresponds to TRBD2 (6 bases). CDR3 length: 12 amino acids. Trimming took off 4 bases at V and 6 bases at J, with 10 bases between the two ends. CDR1 and CDR2 from the germline V gene are KGHSH and LQKENI. The CDR3 is CASSLAGSEQYV. The CDR3 DNA follows: TGTGCCAGCTCACTGGCGGGAAGCGAGCAGTACGTC.

This clonotype has a count of ten or more. V usage is TRBV20-1 and J usage is TRBJ2-1; 11 nucleotides line up with TRBD2. After removal of 0 bases from V and 5 bases from J, the junction contained 3 bases not matched to a gene. Germline loops: CDR1 DFQATT, CDR2 SNEGSKA (reference sequence). The CDR3 spans 15 residues. The CDR3 DNA sequence: TGCAGTGCTAGAGATAGCGGGGGGGGCGACAATGAGCAGTTCTTC. Translated: CSARDSGGGDNEQFF.

The chain couples TRBV18 to TRBJ1-3, with D maybe TRBD1 (6 bases). The V and J ends lost 6 bases and 8 bases respectively, with 20 bases between them. Germline V gene sequence: CDR1 KGHSH, CDR2 LQKENI. This CDR3 is 15 amino acids long. The CDR3 spells CASSTQGLLGDTIYF. In DNA form, the CDR3 reads TGTGCCAGCTCTACACAGGGCCTGCTGGGTGACACCATATATTTT.

This chain uses TRBV19 with TRBJ1-2, with D unresolved. Germline V gene sequence: CDR1 LNHDA, CDR2 SQIVND (reference sequence). This CDR3 has 13 residues. V was cut by 1 base and J by 10 bases, with 13 bases left in between. The chain's CDR3 is CASSIGRSIVYTF. DNA of the CDR3: TGTGCCAGTAGTATAGGACGATCGATAGTCTACACCTTC. Variable domain in full (rest from reference TRBV19 and TRBJ1-2): DGGITQSPKYLFRKEGQNVTLSCEQNLNHDAMYWYRQDPGQGLRLIYYSQIVNDFQKGDIAEGYSVSREKKESFPLTVTSAQKNPTAFYLCASSIGRSIVYTFGSGTRLTVV.

This clonotype came up a few times. The chain is built from TRBV20-1 and TRBJ2-2; 8 bases agree with TRBD1. The CDR3 sequence is 14 residues long. V shed 3 bases, J shed 4 bases, and the junction held 4 bases outside the gene matches. The germline V gene encodes CDR1 DFQATT and CDR2 SNEGSKA (reference sequence). The CDR3 loop is CSASGDRGTGELFF. The CDR3 DNA follows: TGCAGTGCTAGTGGTGACAGGGGCACCGGGGAGCTGTTTTTT.

V and J are TRBV7-9 and TRBJ1-1; perhaps TRBD1 as D (5 bases). V was pared by 1 base and J by 6 bases, with 18 bases between. Germline V CDR1 and CDR2: SEHNR, FQNEAQ (reference sequence). The CDR3 extends over 16 amino acids. CDR3 residues: CASSLGWGLGSAEAFF. In DNA form, the CDR3 reads TGTGCCAGCAGCTTAGGGTGGGGCCTGGGAAGCGCTGAAGCTTTCTTT.

The chain employs TRBV5-4 and TRBJ2-5; TRBD2 matches 12 bases. The CDR3 sequence is 17 residues long. The junction had 12 bases not matched to a gene; V was cut back by 4 bases and J by 5 bases. Looked up from germline, CDR1 is SGHNT and CDR2 is YYREEE (reference sequence). CDR3 in DNA: TGTGCCAGCAGCCGAAAAGCTAGCGGGGGGGCGGAGGAGACCCAGTACTTC. Translating it yields CASSRKASGGAEETQYF.

This clonotype occurred a few times. The V gene is TRBV11-2, the J gene TRBJ1-1; unclear D gene. CDR3 length: 13 residues. Trimming cost V 4 bases and J 4 bases, with 10 bases left between them. CDR1 SGHAT and CDR2 FQNNGV come from the germline V gene. The CDR3 coding sequence is TGTGCCAGCAGCTCCAACCCGGGCACTGAAGCTTTCTTT. Translation gives CASSSNPGTEAFF.

This clonotype was seen more than once but under ten times. The chain links TRBV5-1 to TRBJ2-7; no definite D call. CDR1 and CDR2 (germline): SGHRS, YFSETQ. V dropped 0 bases and J dropped 0 bases, with 7 bases sitting between them. The CDR3 is made up of 14 amino acids. For the CDR3, the DNA is TGCGCCAGCAGCTTGGGTCCGAGCTCCTACGAGCAGTACTTC. Translation: CASSLGPSSYEQYF. Looking up the rest from reference TRBV5-1 and TRBJ2-7 gives the full variable domain: KAGVTQTPRYLIKTRGQQVTLSCSPISGHRSVSWYQQTPGQGLQFLFEYFSETQRNKGNFPGRFSGRQFSNSRSEMNVSTLELGDSALYLCASSLGPSSYEQYFGPGTRLTVT.

This clonotype was counted between two and nine times. This chain uses TRBV5-4 with TRBJ1-1; 7 bases align to TRBD1. V shed 3 bases, J shed 7 bases, and the junction held 9 bases outside the gene matches. The CDR3 spans 14 residues. Germline V gene sequence: CDR1 SGHNT, CDR2 YYREEE (reference sequence). In DNA, the CDR3 is TGTGCCAGCAGCTCCGACAGGGATCAGAGTGAAGCTTTCTTT. Protein product: CASSSDRDQSEAFF. Combining the CDR3 with reference TRBV5-4 and TRBJ1-1 gives the whole variable domain ETGVTQSPTHLIKTRGQQVTLRCSSQSGHNTVSWYQQALGQGPQFIFQYYREEENGRGNFPPRFSGLQFPNYSSELNVNALELDDSALYLCASSSDRDQSEAFFGQGTRLTVV.

This clonotype was picked up a small number of times. J is TRBJ2-1 and V is TRBV11-2, with a tentative D call TRBD1 (6 bases). Germline V gene data show CDR1 as SGHAT and CDR2 as FQNNGV. Trimming pared 1 base from V and 8 bases from J, leaving 12 bases between. The CDR3 length is 14 residues. CDR3 nucleotides: TGTGCCAGCAGCTTAGTCCTTGGGGGCCATGAGCAGTTCTTC. Translating gives CASSLVLGGHEQFF. Full variable domain (rest looked up from reference TRBV11-2 and TRBJ2-1): EAGVAQSPRYKIIEKRQSVAFWCNPISGHATLYWYQQILGQGPKLLIQFQNNGVVDDSQLPKDRFSAERLKGVDSTLKIQPAKLEDSAVYLCASSLVLGGHEQFFGPGTRLTVL.

This clonotype was counted only a few times. This sequence joins TRBV5-1 and TRBJ2-6; TRBD2 is a possible D gene (6 bases). CDR1 is SGHRS, CDR2 YFSETQ, per germline. Trimming shortened V by 4 bases and J by 0 bases, and 11 bases separated the two germline ends. CDR3 size: 16 residues. The CDR3 here is CASSRGGHSGANVLTF. The CDR3 DNA reads as TGCGCCAGCAGCCGCGGAGGGCACTCTGGGGCCAACGTCCTGACTTTC.

This clonotype came up a few times. The chain links TRBV7-2 to TRBJ2-2; a weak D match, TRBD2 (5 bases). The CDR3 spans 14 residues. Germline CDR1 reads SGHTA; CDR2 reads FQGNSA. V dropped 3 bases and J dropped 8 bases, with 13 bases sitting between them. The CDR3 sequence: CASSLGGRSGELFF. CDR3 in DNA: TGTGCCAGCAGCTTGGGCGGGCGTTCTGGGGAGCTGTTTTTT.

This clonotype was counted between two and nine times. J is TRBJ1-3 and V is TRBV7-3; no reliable D call. V lost 2 bases, J lost 8 bases, and 10 bases lay in between. The germline V gene has CDR1 SGHTA and CDR2 FQGTGA. The length of the CDR3 is 13 residues. CDR3 bases: TGTGCCAGCAGCTTAGGCCCACTGGACACCATATATTTT. This codes for CASSLGPLDTIYF.

Here the CDR3 reads CSANRGHEQYF. For the CDR3, the DNA is TGCAGTGCTAACAGGGGCCACGAGCAGTACTTC. The chain uses TRBV20-1 and TRBJ2-7, with 7 bases matching TRBD1. Germline-derived CDR1 and CDR2 are DFQATT and SNEGSKA (reference sequence). V lost 4 bases to trimming and J lost 5 bases; unmatched junction nucleotides: 2. The CDR3 runs to 11 residues.

This clonotype appeared a few times. The chain employs TRBV7-2 and TRBJ1-4; the D gene is possibly TRBD1 (6 bases). The CDR3 spans 14 residues. The V gene lost 5 bases and the J gene lost 4 bases, with 11 bases spanning the gap. Germline CDR1 is SGHTA and CDR2 is FQGNSA. The CDR3 bases are TGTGCCAGCAGCATACAGGGAAGTAATGAAAAACTGTTTTTT. Protein: CASSIQGSNEKLFF. The complete variable domain, with remaining parts taken from reference TRBV7-2 and TRBJ1-4, reads GAGVSQSPSNKVTEKGKDVELRCDPISGHTALYWYRQSLGQGLEFLIYFQGNSAPDKSGLPSDRFSAERTGGSVSTLTIQRTQQEDSAVYLCASSIQGSNEKLFFGSGTQLSVL.

This clonotype was found many times. This chain joins TRBV19 and TRBJ1-1; D is possibly TRBD1 (6 bases). CDR1 and CDR2 from the germline V gene are LNHDA and SQIVND (reference sequence). V lost 10 bases and J 1 base, leaving 13 bases between the germline ends. This CDR3 has 13 amino acids. The DNA of the CDR3 is TGTGCCACCAAGGACAGACAGAACACTGAAGCTTTCTTT. This gives the protein CATKDRQNTEAFF.

This clonotype has only a few counts. J is TRBJ2-7 and V is TRBV19, with D perhaps matching TRBD1 or TRBD2 (6 bases each). Germline-derived CDR1 and CDR2 are LNHDA and SQIVND (reference sequence). Trimming stripped 5 bases from V and 4 bases from J, with 12 bases between. The CDR3 spans 13 residues. CDR3 amino acids: CASSGTGRYEQYF. As DNA, the CDR3 is TGTGCCAGTAGTGGTACAGGGAGGTACGAGCAGTACTTC.

This clonotype was found many times. The chain links TRBV4-1 to TRBJ2-5, with 8 bases matching TRBD2. The V gene end was trimmed by 7 bases and the J gene end by 1 base; junction bases not matched to a gene: 8. The length of the CDR3 is 15 residues. Germline V CDR1 and CDR2: MGHRA, YSYEKL. The CDR3 region is CASMRVAGPQETQYF. CDR3 DNA sequence: TGCGCCAGCATGAGGGTAGCGGGGCCCCAAGAGACCCAGTACTTC.

The chain uses TRBV7-2 and TRBJ1-6; D gene ambiguous. Germline V gene data show CDR1 as SGHTA and CDR2 as FQGNSA. The CDR3 runs to 14 residues. V was clipped by 5 bases and J by 8 bases, with 13 bases between them. DNA for the CDR3: TGTGCCAGCAGCCCCCGGGCCCGGGATTCACCCCTCCACTTT. Translation: CASSPRARDSPLHF.

This clonotype was observed a few times. This chain links TRBV27 with TRBJ1-5; maybe TRBD1 (5 bases). CDR1 and CDR2 (germline): MNHEY, SMNVEV (reference sequence). Deletions cut 8 bases from V and 0 bases from J, with 11 bases between. This CDR3 region has 14 residues. The CDR3 DNA reads as TGTGCCAGCCGGGACGCAATTAGCAATCAGCCCCAGCATTTT. This encodes CASRDAISNQPQHF.

Many counts were recorded for this clonotype. The rearrangement joins TRBV5-1 to TRBJ1-2; TRBD1 aligns across 7 bases. The length of the CDR3 is 13 residues. Germline CDR1 and CDR2: SGHRS and YFSETQ. Trimming at V came to 3 bases and at J to 6 bases, leaving 5 bases not matched to a gene. The CDR3 DNA sequence: TGCGCCAGCAGCTACACAGGGGATCATGGCTACACCTTC. Residues: CASSYTGDHGYTF.